Each of the 11 T cell receptor beta chains below was sequenced from the same sample in a study of cytomegalovirus exposure and HLA in healthy donors. Vbeta (60) and Jbeta (13) primers were used in the PCR. The assay was immunoSEQ multiplex PCR, and TCRdb's table has in-frame clones only and misses some. The clone table shows 70,000 to 80,000 clones, with the ten largest holding roughly 2.7%. The source material was PBMCs. The receptor set was obtained from a man aged 40-49 years in good health and CMV-seronegative.

V is TRBV7-2 and J is TRBJ2-7; 7 nucleotides agree with TRBD2. After removal of 5 bases from V and 4 bases from J, the junction contained 11 bases not matched to a gene. Germline V CDR1 and CDR2: SGHTA, FQGNSA. The CDR3 consists of 15 residues. The CDR3 protein is CASSTTGRGVYEQYF. CDR3 nucleotide sequence: TGTGCCAGCAGCACGACGGGACGGGGGGTTTACGAGCAGTACTTC.

V and J are TRBV6-5 and TRBJ1-1, with 7 positions matching TRBD1. The CDR3 is 13 amino acids. Germline loops: CDR1 MNHEY, CDR2 SVGAGI. Unmatched junction bases numbered 2, after V lost 6 bases and J lost 1 base. CDR3 loop: CASRRTGNTEAFF. The DNA of the CDR3 is TGTGCCAGCAGGAGGACAGGGAACACTGAAGCTTTCTTT.

On this clone: The junction shows a germline mismatch at one end, possibly a read error. This rearrangement joins TRBV7-7 to TRBJ2-7; possible D gene TRBD2, 6 bases. The CDR3 extends over 15 amino acids. Germline V gene sequence: CDR1 SSHAT, CDR2 FNYEAQ (reference sequence). CDR3 amino acids: CASSLAAGRSYEQYF. The CDR3 nucleotides read TGTGCTAGCAGCTTAGCGGCAGGTCGCTCCTACGAGCAGTACTTC. The full variable domain, its missing parts supplied by reference TRBV7-7 and TRBJ2-7, is GAGVSQSPRYKVTKRGQDVTLRCDPISSHATLYWYQQALGQGPEFLTYFNYEAQPDKSGLPSDRFSAERPEGSISTLTIQRTEQRDSAMYRCASSLAAGRSYEQYFGPGTRLTVT.

This chain links TRBV5-1 with TRBJ2-7; maybe TRBD1 (5 bases). The CDR3 loop spans 12 amino acids. Between the trimmed V and J ends, which lost 4 bases and 3 bases, there was a span of 8 bases. CDR1 and CDR2 from the germline V gene are SGHRS and YFSETQ. CDR3: CASSTGHYEQYF. The CDR3 DNA is TGCGCCAGCAGCACCGGACACTACGAGCAGTACTTC.

Comments on this clone: The same CDR3 also results from other DNA sequences found in this sample. The chain carries TRBV5-1 and TRBJ2-7; TRBD1 might be the D (5 bases). Germline CDR1 is SGHRS and CDR2 is YFSETQ. The CDR3 has 13 amino acids. V lost 2 bases, J lost 3 bases, and 9 bases lay in between. This chain's CDR3 is CASSFQGNYEQYF. CDR3 DNA sequence: TGCGCCAGCAGCTTTCAGGGTAACTACGAGCAGTACTTC.

V is TRBV5-4 and J is TRBJ2-5, with 7 nucleotides matching TRBD2. The V gene end was trimmed by 7 bases and the J gene end by 5 bases; junction bases not matched to a gene: 11. In germline, CDR1 is SGHNT, CDR2 YYREEE (reference sequence). The CDR3 covers 14 residues. This chain's CDR3 is CASLLWGGLETQYF. The CDR3 DNA reads TGTGCCAGCCTACTATGGGGAGGGCTGGAGACCCAGTACTTC.

This chain connects TRBV30 to TRBJ1-4; tentative D call: TRBD1 (5 bases). Trimming removed 7 bases from V and 8 bases from J, with 20 bases in between. The CDR3 is 14 residues long. CDR1 GTSNPN and CDR2 SVGIG come from the germline V gene (reference sequence). The CDR3 DNA reads TGTGCCTTGTCCGTGGGGCAGGCGAACGAAAAACTGTTTTTT. Translation: CALSVGQANEKLFF.

This sequence joins TRBV11-2 and TRBJ1-1; D unresolved. Germline V gene sequence: CDR1 SGHAT, CDR2 FQNNGV. The CDR3 runs to 13 residues. The V end lost 0 bases, the J end lost 10 bases, and 12 bases lay between the germline ends. The CDR3 is CASSLDAGRIAFF. The CDR3 DNA is TGTGCCAGCAGCTTAGACGCGGGGAGGATAGCTTTCTTT.

This sequence joins TRBV9 and TRBJ1-2; 10 positions agree with TRBD1. The V gene's germline CDR1 is SGDLS and CDR2 YYNGEE. V gave up 3 bases and J gave up 4 bases; unmatched junction bases: 6. The CDR3 contains 15 residues. The CDR3, as DNA: TGTGCCAGCAGCGCGGGACAGGGGATCGGCTATGGCTACACCTTC. It translates to CASSAGQGIGYGYTF. Filled out from reference TRBV9 and TRBJ1-2, the complete variable domain reads DSGVTQTPKHLITATGQRVTLRCSPRSGDLSVYWYQQSLDQGLQFLIQYYNGEERAKGNILERFSAQQFPDLHSELNLSSLELGDSALYFCASSAGQGIGYGYTFGSGTRLTVV.

The chain carries TRBV19 and TRBJ1-1, with unresolved D. This CDR3 has 14 amino acids. Trimming removed 5 bases from V and 0 bases from J, with 10 bases in between. Germline loops: CDR1 LNHDA, CDR2 SQIVND (reference sequence). The CDR3 reads CASSETWMNTEAFF. The CDR3 nucleotides are TGTGCCAGTAGTGAGACATGGATGAACACTGAAGCTTTCTTT.

This rearrangement joins TRBV5-1 to TRBJ1-3; D call uncertain. The V gene's germline CDR1 is SGHRS and CDR2 YFSETQ. Trimming pared 2 bases from V and 2 bases from J, leaving 5 bases between. The CDR3 is made up of 13 amino acids. The CDR3 region is CASSFGAGNTIYF. CDR3 sequence (DNA): TGCGCCAGCAGCTTCGGGGCTGGAAACACCATATATTTT.